In this sample, the clone carrying this T cell receptor beta chain turned up once. Measured with immunoSEQ multiplex PCR; TCRdb has only the in-frame clones, and not every one. The sample yields around 2,000,000 clones, just under 95% seen once. The sample belongs to a study of shared clonotypes between healthy human individuals. Naive CD8 isolation took CD45RO-negative cells positively selected for CCR7 and excluded terminally differentiated effector memory CD45RA+ cells. The CDR3 is 13 residues long. Trimming removed 3 bases from V and 7 bases from J, with 13 bases in between. Germline assignment: CDR1 MNHEY and CDR2 SMNVEV (reference sequence).

Material: naive CD8+ T cells sorted from blood. J is TRBJ2-7 and V is TRBV27, with D tentatively TRBD1 (5 bases). This receptor was obtained from a man in his late teens or twenties in good health. The CDR3 sequence is CASSFSDQGEQYF. The CDR3 nucleotides read TGTGCCAGCAGTTTTTCGGACCAGGGAGAGCAGTACTTC.